This TCR beta chain is from a study of T cells in Graves' hyperthyroidism and ophthalmopathy. It was uncontrolled infection, other autoimmune disease, pregnancy or lactation that excluded patients. This clonotype was recorded a few times. Germline lookup yields CDR1 SQVTM and CDR2 ANQGSEA. J gave up 8 bases and V 4 bases, and 5 bases lay outside the gene matches. The CDR3 is 13 amino acids. Regions amplified from RNA transcripts were the TCR beta CDR3 regions. First-round RT-PCR targeting the TCR CDR3 was performed with the HTBI primer set. In TCRdb, the multiplex PCR reads were re-called with MiXCR into one record per CDR3 protein. The repertoire has 500,000 to 650,000 distinct CDR3 sequences, around 15% of them found once; the top ten carry approximately 13%.

The TCR sequence derives from a woman in her forties or fifties with Graves' ophthalmopathy. The chain carries TRBV29-1 and TRBJ1-4; 9 bases map to TRBD1. Sequenced sample: blood. This CDR3 is CSVVGTGSEKLFF. Here the CDR3 DNA reads TGCAGCGTTGTCGGGACAGGGAGCGAAAAACTGTTTTTT.